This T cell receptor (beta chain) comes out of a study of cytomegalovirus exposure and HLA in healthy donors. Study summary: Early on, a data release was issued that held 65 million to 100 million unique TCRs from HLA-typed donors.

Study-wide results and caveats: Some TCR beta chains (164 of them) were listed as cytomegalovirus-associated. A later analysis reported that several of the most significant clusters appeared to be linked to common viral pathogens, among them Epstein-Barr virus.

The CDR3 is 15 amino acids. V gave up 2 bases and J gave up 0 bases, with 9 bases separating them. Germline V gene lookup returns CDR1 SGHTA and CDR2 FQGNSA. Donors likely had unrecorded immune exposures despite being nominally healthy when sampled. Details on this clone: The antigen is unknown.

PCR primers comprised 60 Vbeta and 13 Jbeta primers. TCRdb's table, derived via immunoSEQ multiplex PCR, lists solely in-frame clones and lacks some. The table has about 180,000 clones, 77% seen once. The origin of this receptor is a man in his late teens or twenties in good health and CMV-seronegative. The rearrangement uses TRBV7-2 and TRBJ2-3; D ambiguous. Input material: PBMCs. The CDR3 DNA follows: TGTGCCAGCAGCTTACTCCAGAAAAGCACAGATACGCAGTATTTT. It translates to CASSLLQKSTDTQYF.